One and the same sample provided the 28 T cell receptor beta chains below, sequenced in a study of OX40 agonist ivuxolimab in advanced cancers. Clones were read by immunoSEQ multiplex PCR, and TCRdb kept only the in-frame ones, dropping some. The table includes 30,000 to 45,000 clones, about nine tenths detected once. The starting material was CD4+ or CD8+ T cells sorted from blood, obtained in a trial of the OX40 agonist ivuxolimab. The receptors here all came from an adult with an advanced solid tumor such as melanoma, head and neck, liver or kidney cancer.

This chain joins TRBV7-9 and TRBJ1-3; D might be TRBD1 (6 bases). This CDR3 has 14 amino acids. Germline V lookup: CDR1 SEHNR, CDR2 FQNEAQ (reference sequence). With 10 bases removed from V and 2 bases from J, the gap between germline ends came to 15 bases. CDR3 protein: CATRRGATGNTIYF. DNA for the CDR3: TGTGCCACCCGGCGGGGGGCAACTGGAAACACCATATATTTT.

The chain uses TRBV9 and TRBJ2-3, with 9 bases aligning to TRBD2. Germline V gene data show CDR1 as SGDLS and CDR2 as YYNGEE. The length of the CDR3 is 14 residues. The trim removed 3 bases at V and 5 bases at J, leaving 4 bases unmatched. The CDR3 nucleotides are TGTGCCAGCAGCGAGACTAGCGGCGGAGATACGCAGTATTTT. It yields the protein CASSETSGGDTQYF. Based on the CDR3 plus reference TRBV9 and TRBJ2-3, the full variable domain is DSGVTQTPKHLITATGQRVTLRCSPRSGDLSVYWYQQSLDQGLQFLIQYYNGEERAKGNILERFSAQQFPDLHSELNLSSLELGDSALYFCASSETSGGDTQYFGPGTRLTVL.

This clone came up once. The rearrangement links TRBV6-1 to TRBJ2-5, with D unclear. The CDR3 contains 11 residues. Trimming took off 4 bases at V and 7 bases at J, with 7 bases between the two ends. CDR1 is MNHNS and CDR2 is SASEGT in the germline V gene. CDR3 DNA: TGTGCCAGCAGTGCCCTAGGGACCCAGTACTTC. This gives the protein CASSALGTQYF.

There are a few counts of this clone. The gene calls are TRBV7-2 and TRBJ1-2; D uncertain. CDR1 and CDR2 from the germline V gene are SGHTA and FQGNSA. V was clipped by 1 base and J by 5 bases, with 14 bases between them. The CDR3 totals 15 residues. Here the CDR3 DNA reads TGTGCCAGCAGCTTAGTTATCCAGGCGAATTATGGCTACACCTTC. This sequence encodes CASSLVIQANYGYTF.

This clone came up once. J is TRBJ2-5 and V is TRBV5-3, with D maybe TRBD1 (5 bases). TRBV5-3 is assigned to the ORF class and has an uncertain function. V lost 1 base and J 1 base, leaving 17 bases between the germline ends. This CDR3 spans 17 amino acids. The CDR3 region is CARSLPGLAILQETQYF. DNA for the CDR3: TGTGCCAGAAGCTTGCCAGGGTTGGCTATCCTCCAAGAGACCCAGTACTTC.

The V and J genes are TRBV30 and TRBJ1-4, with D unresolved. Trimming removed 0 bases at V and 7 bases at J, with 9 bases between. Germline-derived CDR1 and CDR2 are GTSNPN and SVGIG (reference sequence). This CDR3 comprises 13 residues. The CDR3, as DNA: TGTGCCTGGAGTGTAAGAGGAGGTGAAAAACTGTTTTTT. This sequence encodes CAWSVRGGEKLFF.

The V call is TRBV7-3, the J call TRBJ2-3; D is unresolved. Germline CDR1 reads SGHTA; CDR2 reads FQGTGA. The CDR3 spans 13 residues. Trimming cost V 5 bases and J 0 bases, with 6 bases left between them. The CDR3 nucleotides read TGTGCCAGCAGCGCTTACAGCACAGATACGCAGTATTTT. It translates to CASSAYSTDTQYF.

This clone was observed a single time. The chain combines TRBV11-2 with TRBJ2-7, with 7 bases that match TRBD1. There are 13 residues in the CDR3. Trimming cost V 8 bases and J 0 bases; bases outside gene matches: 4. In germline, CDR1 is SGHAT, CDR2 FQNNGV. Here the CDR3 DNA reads TGTGCCAGCGGACGACAGGGCTCCTACGAGCAGTACTTC. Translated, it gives CASGRQGSYEQYF.

CDR3 in amino acids: CASSQHTGYEQYF. The CDR3 DNA follows: TGCGCCAGCAGCCAACATACAGGGTACGAGCAGTACTTC. V is TRBV4-1 and J is TRBJ2-5; D may be TRBD1 (6 bases). The DNA end favors TRBJ2-7, so the J call may be wrong. The CDR3 spans 13 residues. Germline values: CDR1 MGHRA, CDR2 YSYEKL.

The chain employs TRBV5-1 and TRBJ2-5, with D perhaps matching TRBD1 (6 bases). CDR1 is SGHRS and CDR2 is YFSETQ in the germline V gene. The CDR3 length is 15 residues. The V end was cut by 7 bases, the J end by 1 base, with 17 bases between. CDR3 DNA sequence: TGCGCCAGCGGACCGCAGGGGCAGGTCCAAGAGACCCAGTACTTC. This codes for CASGPQGQVQETQYF.

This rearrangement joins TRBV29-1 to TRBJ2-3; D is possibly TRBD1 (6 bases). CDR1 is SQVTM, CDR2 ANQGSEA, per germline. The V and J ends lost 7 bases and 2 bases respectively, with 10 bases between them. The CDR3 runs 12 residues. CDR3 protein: CSDTGSTDTQYF. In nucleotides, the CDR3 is TGCAGCGACACAGGGTCCACAGATACGCAGTATTTT.

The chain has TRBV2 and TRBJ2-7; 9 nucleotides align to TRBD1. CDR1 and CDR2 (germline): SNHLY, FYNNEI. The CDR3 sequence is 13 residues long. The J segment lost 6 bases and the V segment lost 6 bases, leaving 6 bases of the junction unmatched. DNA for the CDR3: TGTGCCAGCAGCCGGGACAGGGATGTCGAGCAGTACTTC. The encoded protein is CASSRDRDVEQYF.

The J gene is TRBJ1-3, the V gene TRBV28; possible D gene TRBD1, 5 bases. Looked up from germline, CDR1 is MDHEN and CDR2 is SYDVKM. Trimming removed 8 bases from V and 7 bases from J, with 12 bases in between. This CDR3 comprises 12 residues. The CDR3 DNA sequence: TGTGCCAGCGTGACCCAGGGTAACACCATATATTTT. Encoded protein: CASVTQGNTIYF.

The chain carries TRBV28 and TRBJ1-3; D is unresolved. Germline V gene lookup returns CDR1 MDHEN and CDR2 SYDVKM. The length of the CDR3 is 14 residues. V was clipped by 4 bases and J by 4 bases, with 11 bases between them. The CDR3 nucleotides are TGTGCCAGCAGTTCCCCGGGTGTCGGAAACACCATATATTTT. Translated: CASSSPGVGNTIYF.

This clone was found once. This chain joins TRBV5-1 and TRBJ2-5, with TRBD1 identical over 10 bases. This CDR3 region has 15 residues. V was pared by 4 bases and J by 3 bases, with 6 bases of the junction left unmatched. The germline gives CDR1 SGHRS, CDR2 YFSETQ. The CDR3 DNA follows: TGCGCCAGCAGCCCGACCGGGACAGGGGAAGAGACCCAGTACTTC. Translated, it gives CASSPTGTGEETQYF.

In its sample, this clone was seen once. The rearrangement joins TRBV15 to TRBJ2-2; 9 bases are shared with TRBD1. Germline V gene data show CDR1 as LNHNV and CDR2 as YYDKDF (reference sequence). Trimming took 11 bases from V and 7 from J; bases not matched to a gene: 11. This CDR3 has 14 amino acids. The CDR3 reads CASRNDRGVGELFF. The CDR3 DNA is TGTGCCTCCCGGAACGACAGGGGGGTCGGGGAGCTGTTTTTT.

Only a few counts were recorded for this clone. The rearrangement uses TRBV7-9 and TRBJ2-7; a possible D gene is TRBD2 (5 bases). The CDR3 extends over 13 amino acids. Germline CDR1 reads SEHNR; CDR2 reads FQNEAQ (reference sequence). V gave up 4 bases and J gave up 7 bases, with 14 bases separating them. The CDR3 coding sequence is TGTGCCAGCAGCTATGACTCCCCGGGGGAGCAGTACTTC. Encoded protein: CASSYDSPGEQYF.

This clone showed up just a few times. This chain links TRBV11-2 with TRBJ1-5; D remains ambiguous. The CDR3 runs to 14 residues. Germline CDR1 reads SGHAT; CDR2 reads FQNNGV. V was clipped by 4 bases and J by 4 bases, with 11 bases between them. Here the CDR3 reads CASSSHDKNQPQHF. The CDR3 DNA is TGTGCCAGCAGCTCCCATGACAAGAATCAGCCCCAGCATTTT.

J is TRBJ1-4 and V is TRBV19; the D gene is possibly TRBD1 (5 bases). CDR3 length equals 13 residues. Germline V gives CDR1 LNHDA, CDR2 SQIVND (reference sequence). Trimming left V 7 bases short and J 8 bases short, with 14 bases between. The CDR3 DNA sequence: TGTGCCAGTACCCTCAGACAGAGCGAAAAACTGTTTTTT. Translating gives CASTLRQSEKLFF.

This chain's CDR3 is CAWRGDGIAEAFF. CDR3 DNA sequence: TGTGCCTGGAGGGGGGACGGTATCGCTGAAGCTTTCTTT. The rearrangement joins TRBV30 to TRBJ1-1, with D possibly TRBD1 on 5 matching bases. Trimming took off 3 bases at V and 6 bases at J, with 14 bases between the two ends. The CDR3 is 13 amino acids. The germline gives CDR1 GTSNPN, CDR2 SVGIG (reference sequence).

The CDR3: CASSPRDRAYEQYF. Here the CDR3 DNA reads TGTGCCAGCAGCCCCAGGGACAGGGCCTACGAGCAGTACTTC. This chain links TRBV7-9 with TRBJ2-7, with 9 bases identical to TRBD1. The CDR3 extends over 14 amino acids. Germline V gives CDR1 SEHNR, CDR2 FQNEAQ (reference sequence). The J segment lost 2 bases and the V segment lost 5 bases, leaving 4 bases of the junction unmatched.

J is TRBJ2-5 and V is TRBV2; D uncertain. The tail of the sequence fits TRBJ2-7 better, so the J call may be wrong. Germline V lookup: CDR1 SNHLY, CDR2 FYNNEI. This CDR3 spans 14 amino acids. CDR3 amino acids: CASSVSSTPYEQYF. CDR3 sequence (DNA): TGTGCCAGCAGTGTTTCCTCAACCCCCTACGAGCAGTACTTC.

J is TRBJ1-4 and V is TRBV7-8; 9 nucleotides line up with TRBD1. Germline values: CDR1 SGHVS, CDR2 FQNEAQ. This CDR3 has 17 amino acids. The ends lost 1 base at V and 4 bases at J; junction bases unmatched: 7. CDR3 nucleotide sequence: TGTGCCAGCAGCTTAGTCGGGACAGGGAGGGGTAATGAAAAACTGTTTTTT. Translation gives CASSLVGTGRGNEKLFF.

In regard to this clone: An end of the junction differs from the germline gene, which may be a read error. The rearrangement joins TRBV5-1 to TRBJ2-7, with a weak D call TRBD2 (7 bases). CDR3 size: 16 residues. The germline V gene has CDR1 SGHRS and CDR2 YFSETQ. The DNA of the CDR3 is TGCGCCAGCACCTTGGTCGGGGGGCCTAATTTACGAGAGCAGTACTTC. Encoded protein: CASTLVGGPNLREQYF.

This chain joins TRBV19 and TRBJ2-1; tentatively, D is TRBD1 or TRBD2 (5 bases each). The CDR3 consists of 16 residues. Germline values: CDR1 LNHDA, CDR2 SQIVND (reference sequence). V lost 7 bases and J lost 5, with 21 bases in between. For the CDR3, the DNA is TGTGCCAGTACCCCCCCAGGGCGGCTAGCCGACAATGAGCAGTTCTTC. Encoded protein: CASTPPGRLADNEQFF.

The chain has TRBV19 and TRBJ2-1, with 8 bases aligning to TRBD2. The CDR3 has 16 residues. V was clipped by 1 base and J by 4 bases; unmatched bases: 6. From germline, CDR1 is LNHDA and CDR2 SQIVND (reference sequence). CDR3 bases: TGTGCCAGTAGTATAGTCGAGCGGGGGCCGTACAATGAGCAGTTCTTC. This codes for CASSIVERGPYNEQFF.

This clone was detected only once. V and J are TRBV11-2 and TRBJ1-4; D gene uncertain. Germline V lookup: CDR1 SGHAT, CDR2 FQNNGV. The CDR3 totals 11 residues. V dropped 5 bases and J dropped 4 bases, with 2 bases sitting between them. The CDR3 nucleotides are TGTGCCAGCAGCCTTAATGAAAAACTGTTTTTT. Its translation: CASSLNEKLFF.

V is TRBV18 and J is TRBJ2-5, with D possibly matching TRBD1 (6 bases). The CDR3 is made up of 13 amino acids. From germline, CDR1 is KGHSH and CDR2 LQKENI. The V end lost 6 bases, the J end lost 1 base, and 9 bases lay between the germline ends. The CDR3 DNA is TGTGCCAGCTCGAGGGACATCCAAGAGACCCAGTACTTC. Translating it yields CASSRDIQETQYF.